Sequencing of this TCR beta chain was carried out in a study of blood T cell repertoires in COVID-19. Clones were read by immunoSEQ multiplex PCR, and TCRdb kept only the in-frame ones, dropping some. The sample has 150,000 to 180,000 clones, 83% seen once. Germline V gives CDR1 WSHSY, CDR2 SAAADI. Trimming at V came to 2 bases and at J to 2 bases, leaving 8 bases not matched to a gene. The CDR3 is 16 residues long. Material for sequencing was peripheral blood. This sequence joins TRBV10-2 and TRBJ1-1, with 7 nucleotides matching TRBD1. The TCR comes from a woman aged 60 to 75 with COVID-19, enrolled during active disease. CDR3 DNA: TGCGCCAGCAGTGAGCACAGGGGCCAAACCAACACTGAAGCTTTCTTT. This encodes CASSEHRGQTNTEAFF.